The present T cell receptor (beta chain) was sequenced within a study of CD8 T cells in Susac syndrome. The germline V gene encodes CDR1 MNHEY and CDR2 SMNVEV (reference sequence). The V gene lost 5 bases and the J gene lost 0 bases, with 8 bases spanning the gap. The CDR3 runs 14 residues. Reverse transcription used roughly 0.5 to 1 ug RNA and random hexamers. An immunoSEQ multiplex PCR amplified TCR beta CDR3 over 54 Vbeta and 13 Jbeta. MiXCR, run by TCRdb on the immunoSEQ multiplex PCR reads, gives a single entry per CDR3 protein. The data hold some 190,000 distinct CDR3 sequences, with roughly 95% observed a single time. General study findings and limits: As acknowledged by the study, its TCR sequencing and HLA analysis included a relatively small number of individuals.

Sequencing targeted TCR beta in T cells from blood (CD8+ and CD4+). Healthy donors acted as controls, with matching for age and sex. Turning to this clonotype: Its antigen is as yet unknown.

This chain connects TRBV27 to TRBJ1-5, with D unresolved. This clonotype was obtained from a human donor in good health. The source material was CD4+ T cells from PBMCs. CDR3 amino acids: CASSPFDSNQPQHF. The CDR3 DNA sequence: TGTGCCAGCAGTCCATTCGATAGCAATCAGCCCCAGCATTTT.